This T cell receptor (beta chain) was found in a study of T cell changes during pregnancy in multiple sclerosis. V lost 0 bases to trimming and J lost 6 bases, with 15 bases between them. CDR3 length equals 15 residues. The germline V gene has CDR1 SGHVS and CDR2 FQNEAQ. Clones were read by immunoSEQ multiplex PCR, and TCRdb kept only the in-frame ones, dropping some. This sample has 30,000 to 40,000 clones, with about 93% found just once. This receptor was obtained from a female donor in good health, enrolled as a control in a pregnancy study. Sequences were derived from CD4+ T cells from peripheral blood mononuclear cells, sampled in the third trimester of pregnancy. This sequence joins TRBV7-8 and TRBJ2-7; D not certain. DNA of the CDR3: TGTGCCAGCAGCTTAGCGCGTGGTCGAGCTCTCGAGCAGTACTTC. Its protein product is CASSLARGRALEQYF.